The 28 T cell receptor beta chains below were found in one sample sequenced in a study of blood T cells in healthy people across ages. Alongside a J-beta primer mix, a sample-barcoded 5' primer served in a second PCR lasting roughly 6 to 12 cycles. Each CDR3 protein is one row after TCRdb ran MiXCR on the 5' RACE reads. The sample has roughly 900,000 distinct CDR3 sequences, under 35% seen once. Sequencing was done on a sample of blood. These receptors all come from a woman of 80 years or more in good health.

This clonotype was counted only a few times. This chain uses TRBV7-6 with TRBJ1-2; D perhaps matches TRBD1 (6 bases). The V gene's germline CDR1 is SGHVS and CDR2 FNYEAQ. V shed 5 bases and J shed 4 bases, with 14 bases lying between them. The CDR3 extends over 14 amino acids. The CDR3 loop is CASSPQQGGYGYTF. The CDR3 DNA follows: TGTGCCAGCAGCCCTCAACAGGGTGGCTATGGCTACACCTTC. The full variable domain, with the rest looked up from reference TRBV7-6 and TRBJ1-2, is GAGVSQSPRYKVTKRGQDVALRCDPISGHVSLYWYRQALGQGPEFLTYFNYEAQQDKSGLPNDRFSAERPEGSISTLTIQRTEQRDSAMYRCASSPQQGGYGYTFGSGTRLTVV.

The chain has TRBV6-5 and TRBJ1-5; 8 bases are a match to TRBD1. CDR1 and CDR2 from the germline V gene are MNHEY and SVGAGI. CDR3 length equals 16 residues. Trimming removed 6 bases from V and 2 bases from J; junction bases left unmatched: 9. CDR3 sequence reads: CASSQTGAWGNQPQHF. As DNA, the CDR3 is TGTGCCAGCAGCCAGACAGGGGCTTGGGGCAATCAGCCCCAGCATTTT.

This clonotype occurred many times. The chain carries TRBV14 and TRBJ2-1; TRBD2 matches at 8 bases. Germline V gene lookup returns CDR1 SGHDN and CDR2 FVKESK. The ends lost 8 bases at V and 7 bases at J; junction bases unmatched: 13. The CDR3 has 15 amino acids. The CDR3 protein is CASQGVGGALNEQFF. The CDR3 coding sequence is TGTGCCAGCCAAGGTGTCGGGGGGGCCTTGAATGAGCAGTTCTTC.

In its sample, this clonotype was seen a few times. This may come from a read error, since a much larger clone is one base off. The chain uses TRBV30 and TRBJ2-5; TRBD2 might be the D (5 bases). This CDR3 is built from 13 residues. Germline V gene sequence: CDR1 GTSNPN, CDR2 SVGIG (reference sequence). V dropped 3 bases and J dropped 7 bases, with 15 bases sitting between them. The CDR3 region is CAWRLGGSTTQYF. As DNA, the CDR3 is TGTGCCTGGAGGCTCGGAGGATCGACGACCCAGTACTTC.

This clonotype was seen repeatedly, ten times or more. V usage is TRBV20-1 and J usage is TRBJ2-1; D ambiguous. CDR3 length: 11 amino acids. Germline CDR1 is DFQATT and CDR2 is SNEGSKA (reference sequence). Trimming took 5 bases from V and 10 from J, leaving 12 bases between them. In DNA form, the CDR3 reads TGCAGTGCTCATGAACGGAAAGAGCAGTTCTTC. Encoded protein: CSAHERKEQFF.

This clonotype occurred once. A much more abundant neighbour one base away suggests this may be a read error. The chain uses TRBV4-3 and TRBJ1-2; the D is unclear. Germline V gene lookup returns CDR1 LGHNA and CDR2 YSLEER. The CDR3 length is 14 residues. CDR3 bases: TGCGCCAGCATCCAAGATTTCCCGACGGGTGGCTACACCTTC. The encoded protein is CASIQDFPTGGYTF.

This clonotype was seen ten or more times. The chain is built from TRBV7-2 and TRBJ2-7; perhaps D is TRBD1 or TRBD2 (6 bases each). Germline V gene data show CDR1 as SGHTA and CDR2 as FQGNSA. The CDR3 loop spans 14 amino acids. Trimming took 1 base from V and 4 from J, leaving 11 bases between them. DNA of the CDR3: TGTGCCAGCAGCTTAGAGGGGGGTTCGTACGAGCAGTACTTC. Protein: CASSLEGGSYEQYF.

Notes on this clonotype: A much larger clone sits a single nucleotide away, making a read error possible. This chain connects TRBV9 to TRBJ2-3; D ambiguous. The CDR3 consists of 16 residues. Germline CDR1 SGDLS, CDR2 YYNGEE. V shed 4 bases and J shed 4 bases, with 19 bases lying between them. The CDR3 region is CASSHSPHYSPDTQYF. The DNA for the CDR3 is TGTGCCAGCAGCCACTCGCCCCATTACAGTCCAGATACGCAGTATTTT.

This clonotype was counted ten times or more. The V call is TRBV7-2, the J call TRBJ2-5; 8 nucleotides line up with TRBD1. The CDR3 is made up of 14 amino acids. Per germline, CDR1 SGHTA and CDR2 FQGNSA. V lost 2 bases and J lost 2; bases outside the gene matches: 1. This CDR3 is CASSLHRGQETQYF. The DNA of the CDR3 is TGTGCCAGCAGCTTACACAGGGGGCAAGAGACCCAGTACTTC. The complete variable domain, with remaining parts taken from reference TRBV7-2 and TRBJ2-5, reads GAGVSQSPSNKVTEKGKDVELRCDPISGHTALYWYRQSLGQGLEFLIYFQGNSAPDKSGLPSDRFSAERTGGSVSTLTIQRTQQEDSAVYLCASSLHRGQETQYFGPGTRLLVL.

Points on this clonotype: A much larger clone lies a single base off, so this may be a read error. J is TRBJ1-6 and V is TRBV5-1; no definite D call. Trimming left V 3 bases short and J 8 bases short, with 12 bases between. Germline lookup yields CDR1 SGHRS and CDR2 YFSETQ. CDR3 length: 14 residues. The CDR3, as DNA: TGCGCCAGCAGCTGGGAGACAAGCTATTCACCCCTCCACTTT. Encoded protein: CASSWETSYSPLHF.

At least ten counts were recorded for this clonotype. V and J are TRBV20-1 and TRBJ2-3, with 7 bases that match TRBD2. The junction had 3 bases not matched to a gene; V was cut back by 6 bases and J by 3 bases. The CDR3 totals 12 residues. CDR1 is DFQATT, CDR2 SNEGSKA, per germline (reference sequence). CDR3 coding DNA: TGCAGTGCCCCGCGGGGGACAGATACGCAGTATTTT. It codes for CSAPRGTDTQYF.

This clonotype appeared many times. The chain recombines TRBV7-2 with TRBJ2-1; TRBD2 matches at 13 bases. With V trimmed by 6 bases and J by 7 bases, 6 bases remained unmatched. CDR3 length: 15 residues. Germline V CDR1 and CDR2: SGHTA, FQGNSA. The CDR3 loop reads CASRLTSGGRNEQFF. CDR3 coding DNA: TGTGCCAGCAGACTGACTAGCGGGGGGAGGAATGAGCAGTTCTTC. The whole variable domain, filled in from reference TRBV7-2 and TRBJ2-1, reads GAGVSQSPSNKVTEKGKDVELRCDPISGHTALYWYRQSLGQGLEFLIYFQGNSAPDKSGLPSDRFSAERTGGSVSTLTIQRTQQEDSAVYLCASRLTSGGRNEQFFGPGTRLTVL.

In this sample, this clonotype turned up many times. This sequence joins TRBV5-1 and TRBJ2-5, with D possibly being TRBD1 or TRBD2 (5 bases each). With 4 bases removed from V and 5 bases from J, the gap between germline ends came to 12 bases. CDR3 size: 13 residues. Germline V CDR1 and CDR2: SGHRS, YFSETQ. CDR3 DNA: TGCGCCAGCAGCCCGGTAGGGGAGGAGACCCAGTACTTC. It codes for CASSPVGEETQYF. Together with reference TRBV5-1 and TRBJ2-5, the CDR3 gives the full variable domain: KAGVTQTPRYLIKTRGQQVTLSCSPISGHRSVSWYQQTPGQGLQFLFEYFSETQRNKGNFPGRFSGRQFSNSRSEMNVSTLELGDSALYLCASSPVGEETQYFGPGTRLLVL.

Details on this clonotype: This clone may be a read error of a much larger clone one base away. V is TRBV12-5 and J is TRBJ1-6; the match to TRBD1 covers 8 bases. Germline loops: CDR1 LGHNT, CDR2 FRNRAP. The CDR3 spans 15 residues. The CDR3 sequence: CASGLGQGADSPPHF. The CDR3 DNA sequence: TGTGCTAGTGGTTTGGGCCAGGGGGCTGATTCACCCCCCCACTTT. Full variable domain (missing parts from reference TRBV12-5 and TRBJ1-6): DARVTQTPRHKVTEMGQEVTMRCQPILGHNTVFWYRQTMMQGLELLAYFRNRAPLDDSGMPKDRFSAEMPDATLATLKIQPSEPRDSAVYFCASGLGQGADSPPHFGNGTRLTVT.

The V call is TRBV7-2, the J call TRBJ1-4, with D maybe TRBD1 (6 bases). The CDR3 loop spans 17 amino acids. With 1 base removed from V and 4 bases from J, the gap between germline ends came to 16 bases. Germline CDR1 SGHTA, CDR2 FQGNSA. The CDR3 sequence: CASSLGGRGARNEKLFF. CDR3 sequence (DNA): TGTGCCAGCAGCTTAGGGGGGAGGGGGGCGCGTAATGAAAAACTGTTTTTT.

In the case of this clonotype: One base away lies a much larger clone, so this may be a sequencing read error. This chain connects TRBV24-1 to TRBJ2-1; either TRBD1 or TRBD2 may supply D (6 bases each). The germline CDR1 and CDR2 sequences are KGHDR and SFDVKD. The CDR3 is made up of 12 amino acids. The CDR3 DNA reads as TGTGTCACCGGAAGGAGGGGGAATGAGCAGTTCTTC. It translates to CVTGRRGNEQFF.

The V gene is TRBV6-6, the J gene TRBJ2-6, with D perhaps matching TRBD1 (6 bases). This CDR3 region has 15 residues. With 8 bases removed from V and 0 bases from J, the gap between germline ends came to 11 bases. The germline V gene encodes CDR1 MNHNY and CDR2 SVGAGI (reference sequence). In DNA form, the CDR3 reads TGTGCCAGCGGGCAAGGGGGCTCTGGGGCCAACGTCCTGACTTTC. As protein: CASGQGGSGANVLTF.

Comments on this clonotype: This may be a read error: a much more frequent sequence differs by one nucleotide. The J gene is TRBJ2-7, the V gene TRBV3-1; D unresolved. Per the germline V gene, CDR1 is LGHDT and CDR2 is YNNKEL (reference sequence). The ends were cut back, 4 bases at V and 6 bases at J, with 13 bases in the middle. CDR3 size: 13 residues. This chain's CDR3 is CASSPDAACEQYF. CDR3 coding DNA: TGTGCCAGCAGCCCGGACGCGGCCTGCGAGCAGTACTTC.

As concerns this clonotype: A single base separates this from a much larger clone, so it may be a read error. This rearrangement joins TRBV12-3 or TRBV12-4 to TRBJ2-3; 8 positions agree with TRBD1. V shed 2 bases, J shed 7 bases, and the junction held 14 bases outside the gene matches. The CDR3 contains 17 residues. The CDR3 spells CASSLCRTGGVANTQYF. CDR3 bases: TGTGCCAGCAGTTTATGCCGTACAGGGGGAGTTGCAAATACGCAGTATTTT.

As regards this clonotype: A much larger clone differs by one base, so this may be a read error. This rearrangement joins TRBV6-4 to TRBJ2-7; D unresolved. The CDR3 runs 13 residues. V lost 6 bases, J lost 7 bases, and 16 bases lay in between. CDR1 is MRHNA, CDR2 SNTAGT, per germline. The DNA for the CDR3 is TGTGCCAGCAGCCGCCAGGTATGGGATGAGCAGTACTTC. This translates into CASSRQVWDEQYF.

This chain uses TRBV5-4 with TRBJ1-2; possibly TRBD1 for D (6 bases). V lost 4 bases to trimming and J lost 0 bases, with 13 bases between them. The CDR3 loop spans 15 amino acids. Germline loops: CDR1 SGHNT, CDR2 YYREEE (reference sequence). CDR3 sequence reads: CASSPDRQPNYGYTF. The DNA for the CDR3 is TGTGCCAGCAGCCCTGACAGGCAACCTAACTATGGCTACACCTTC.

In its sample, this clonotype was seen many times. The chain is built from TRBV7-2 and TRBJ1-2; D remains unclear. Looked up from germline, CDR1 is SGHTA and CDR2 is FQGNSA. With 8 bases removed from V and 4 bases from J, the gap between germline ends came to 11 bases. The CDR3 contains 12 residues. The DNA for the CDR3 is TGTGCCAGCTCTACGGACGTCTATGGCTACACCTTC. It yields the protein CASSTDVYGYTF.

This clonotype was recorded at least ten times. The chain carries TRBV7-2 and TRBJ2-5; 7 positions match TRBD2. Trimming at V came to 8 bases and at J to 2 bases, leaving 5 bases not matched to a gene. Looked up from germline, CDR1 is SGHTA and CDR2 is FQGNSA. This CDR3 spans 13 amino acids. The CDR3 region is CASGVGGQETQYF. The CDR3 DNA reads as TGTGCCAGCGGGGTCGGGGGGCAAGAGACCCAGTACTTC.

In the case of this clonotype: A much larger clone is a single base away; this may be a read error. The CDR3 sequence: CAGSYLGQGPGYTF. Here the CDR3 DNA reads TGTGCCGGCAGTTACCTTGGACAGGGTCCTGGCTACACCTTC. This chain connects TRBV6-5 to TRBJ1-2, with 8 bases lining up with TRBD1. The length of the CDR3 is 14 residues. The germline CDR1 and CDR2 sequences are MNHEY and SVGAGI.

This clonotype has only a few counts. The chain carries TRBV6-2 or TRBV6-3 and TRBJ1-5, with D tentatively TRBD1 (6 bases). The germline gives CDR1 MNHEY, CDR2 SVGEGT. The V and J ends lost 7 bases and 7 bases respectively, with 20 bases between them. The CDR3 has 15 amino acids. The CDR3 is CASTPQGGGRQPQHF. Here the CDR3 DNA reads TGTGCCAGCACTCCGCAGGGTGGGGGCAGGCAGCCCCAGCATTTT.

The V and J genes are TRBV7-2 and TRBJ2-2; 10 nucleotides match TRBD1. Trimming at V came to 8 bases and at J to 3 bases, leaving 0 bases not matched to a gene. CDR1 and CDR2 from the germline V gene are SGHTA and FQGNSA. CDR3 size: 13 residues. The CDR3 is CASGQGDTGELFF. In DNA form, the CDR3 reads TGTGCCAGCGGACAGGGGGACACCGGGGAGCTGTTTTTT.

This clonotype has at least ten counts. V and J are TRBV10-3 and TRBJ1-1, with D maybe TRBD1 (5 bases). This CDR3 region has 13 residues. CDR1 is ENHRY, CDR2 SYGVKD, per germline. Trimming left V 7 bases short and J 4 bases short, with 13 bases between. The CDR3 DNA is TGTGCCATCAACTGGGGGGGTAGCACTGAAGCTTTCTTT. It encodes CAINWGGSTEAFF.

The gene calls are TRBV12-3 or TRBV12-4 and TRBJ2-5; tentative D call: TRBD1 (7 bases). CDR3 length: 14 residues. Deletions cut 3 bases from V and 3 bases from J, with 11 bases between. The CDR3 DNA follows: TGTGCCAGCAGTTTTGTCAGGGGGGAAGAGACCCAGTACTTC. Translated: CASSFVRGEETQYF.